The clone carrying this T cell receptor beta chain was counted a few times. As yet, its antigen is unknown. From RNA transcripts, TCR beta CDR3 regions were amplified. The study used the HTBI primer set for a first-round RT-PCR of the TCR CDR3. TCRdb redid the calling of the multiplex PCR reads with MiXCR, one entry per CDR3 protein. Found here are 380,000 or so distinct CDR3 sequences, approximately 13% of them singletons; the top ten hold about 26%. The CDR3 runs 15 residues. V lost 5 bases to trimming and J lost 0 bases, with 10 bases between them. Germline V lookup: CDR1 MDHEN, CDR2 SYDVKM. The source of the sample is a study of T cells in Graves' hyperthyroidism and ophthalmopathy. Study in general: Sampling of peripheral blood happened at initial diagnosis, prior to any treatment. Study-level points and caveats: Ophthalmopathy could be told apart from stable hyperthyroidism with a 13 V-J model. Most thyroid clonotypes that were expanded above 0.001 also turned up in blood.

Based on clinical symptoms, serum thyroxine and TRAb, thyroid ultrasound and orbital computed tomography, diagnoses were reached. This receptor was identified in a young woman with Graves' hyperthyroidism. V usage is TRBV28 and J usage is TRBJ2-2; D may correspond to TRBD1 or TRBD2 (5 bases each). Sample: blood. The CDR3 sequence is CASSMGPANTGELFF. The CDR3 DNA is TGTGCCAGCAGTATGGGACCCGCGAACACCGGGGAGCTGTTTTTT.